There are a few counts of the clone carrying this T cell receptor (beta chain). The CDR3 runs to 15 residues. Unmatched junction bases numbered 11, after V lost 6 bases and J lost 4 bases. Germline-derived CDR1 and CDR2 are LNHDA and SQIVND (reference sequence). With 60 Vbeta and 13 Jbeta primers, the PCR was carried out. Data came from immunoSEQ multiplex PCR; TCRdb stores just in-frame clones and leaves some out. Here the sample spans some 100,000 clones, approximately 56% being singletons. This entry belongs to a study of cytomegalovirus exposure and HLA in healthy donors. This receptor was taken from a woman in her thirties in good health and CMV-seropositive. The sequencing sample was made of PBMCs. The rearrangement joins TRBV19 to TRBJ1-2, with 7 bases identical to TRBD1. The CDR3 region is CASRDSRGQTYGYTF. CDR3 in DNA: TGTGCCAGTAGGGACTCGAGGGGACAGACCTATGGCTACACCTTC.